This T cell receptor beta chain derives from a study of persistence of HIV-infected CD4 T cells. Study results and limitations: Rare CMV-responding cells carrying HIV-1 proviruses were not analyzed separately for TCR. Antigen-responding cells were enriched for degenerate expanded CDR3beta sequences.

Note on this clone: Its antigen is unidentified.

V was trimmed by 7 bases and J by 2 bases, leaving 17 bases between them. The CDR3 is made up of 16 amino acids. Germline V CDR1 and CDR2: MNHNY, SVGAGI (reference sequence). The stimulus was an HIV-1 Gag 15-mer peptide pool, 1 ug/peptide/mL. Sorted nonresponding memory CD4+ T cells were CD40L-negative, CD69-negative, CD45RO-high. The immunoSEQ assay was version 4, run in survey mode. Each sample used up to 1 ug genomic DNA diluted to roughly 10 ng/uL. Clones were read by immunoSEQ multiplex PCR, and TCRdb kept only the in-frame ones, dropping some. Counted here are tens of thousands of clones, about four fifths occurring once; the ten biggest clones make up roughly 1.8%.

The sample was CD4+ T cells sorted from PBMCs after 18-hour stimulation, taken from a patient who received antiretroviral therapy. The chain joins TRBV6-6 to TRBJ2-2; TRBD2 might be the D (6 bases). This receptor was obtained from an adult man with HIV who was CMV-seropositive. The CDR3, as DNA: TGTGCCAGCAACTCACGAGGAGGGCTAAACACCGGGGAGCTGTTTTTT. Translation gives CASNSRGGLNTGELFF.